This T cell receptor beta chain emerged from a study of cytomegalovirus exposure and HLA in healthy donors (dated by TCRdb to the late 2010s). Background on the whole study: In an earlier analysis of some 610 of the donors, under 300 Gb of sequence data and 117 million unique TCR beta sequences from some 170 million T cells were reported. In addition to the first cohort of approximately 670 subjects, a separate validation cohort of 130 or so different subjects was used. Alongside the repertoire data, information on donor age, sex, ethnicity and CMV serostatus was compiled. Typing coverage differed by locus: A, B, C, DRB1 and DQB1 were typed in about 629-640 donors, DQA1 in 522, DPA1 in around 600, and DPB1 in about 450. The aim of the study was to test whether cataloging public T cell receptors could identify signatures of past pathogen exposure. Both class I and class II loci were covered by HLA typing, at four-digit resolution. To predict cytomegalovirus infection status, the study brought together high-throughput TCR immunosequencing, statistical association of individual TCRs with disease status, and machine learning. Roughly 300 gigabases of sequencing data and approximately 85 million unique TCR sequences were included in an early release covering about 600 HLA-typed donors. To decide whether each TCR beta V gene segment behaved as functional or pseudogenic, an earlier analysis of some 600 of the donors relied on high-throughput TCR beta sequencing. About five DR-DQ haplotypes were treated as single units for association and clustering because of strong linkage in the cohort. Rather than drawing on any new phenotypic data, the later analysis identified candidate immune exposures from TCR beta sequences and the way those sequences occurred across donors. The T cell repertoires of around 670 subjects were profiled by immunosequencing and related to cytomegalovirus serostatus. The genetic ancestry cluster associated with self-reported Caucasian donors included 81% of the roughly 380 genotyped donors. A later analysis re-examined previously published TCR beta repertoires from about 700 donors and added high-resolution HLA genotyping to investigate patterns of TCR occurrence. A later genetic analysis took genome-wide SNP genotypes for about 55% of the 666 donors and used that subset as a discovery cohort. All discovery cohort repertoires had been generated using a single sequencing platform. Among 398 genotyped donors of the cohort, an average of 235,054 unique TCR beta nucleotide sequences were sequenced per donor, 15% to 20% of them non-productive. Findings and caveats that apply to the study as a whole: Some IMGT-functional V segments, including TRBV6-2 and TRBV6-3, could not be told apart with the 87-base-pair reads, so those segments were excluded. Across donors, most TCR sequences were observed very rarely, whereas some public TCRs were present in many individuals. Most CMV-associated TCR beta chains appeared to be HLA-restricted in a later analysis, and the HLA associations seemed to be driven largely by CMV exposure. According to a later analysis, parvovirus B19, influenza, CMV and Epstein-Barr virus appeared linked to several top co-occurrence clusters. Presence/absence analyses assumed roughly uniform sequencing depth across donors, an assumption that may not hold. A later genetic analysis reported fewer N-insertions in productive TCRs among donors in an Asian-associated ancestry cluster than the roughly 700-donor mean. In this cohort, only TCR beta chains were sequenced, and detectable features were limited by the absence of alpha or paired-chain data. Linkage disequilibrium might explain the correlated functional status among segregating V segments, but an unknown experimental factor could not be ruled out. A later genetic analysis associated a missense DCLRE1C variant with V-gene and J-gene trimming of TCR beta chains, and an independent cohort replicated the association. The earlier analysis of approximately 540 of the donors excluded 15 to 20 rarely observed V segments, including chromosome 9 orphons, because counts were too low. The study listed 164 TCR beta chains as associated with cytomegalovirus. A cluster of highly shared sequence variants was judged likely to be a technical artifact of the sequencing pipeline. According to the authors, the approach could potentially be generalized to other disease states and immunological phenotypes. Because some donors lacked HLA typing at each locus, the association tests relied only on the typed subset. A further reported finding was that TCR beta sequences accurately predicted the HLA-A and HLA-B alleles for most subjects in the first cohort. According to a later analysis, TCR association rates differed among HLA loci, with DRB1 alleles showing the most associated TCRs and HLA-C alleles showing the fewest. In a later analysis, HLA-associated TCR beta chains were found to be more clonally expanded and to have lower generation probabilities than equally common non-associated chains. In an earlier analysis of about 600 of the donors, most TCR beta V segments appeared in productive rearrangements about 87% or about 30% of the time, broadly matching IMGT annotations. When HLA alleles, especially DR and DQ, strongly co-occurred, attributing TCR associations to individual alleles was difficult. Immune exposure information for the cohort was limited to CMV serostatus. A few of the identified cytomegalovirus-associated TCR beta chains were confirmed in vitro to be specific for cytomegalovirus antigens. In a later analysis, some 17,000 TCR beta sequences were associated with specific HLA alleles at a false discovery rate of 0.05. The classifier was reported to diagnose cytomegalovirus status with high specificity and sensitivity in both the original and validation cohorts.

V is pared back by 6 bases and J by 3 bases, with 12 bases lying between the germline termini. There are 13 amino acids in the CDR3, from cysteine to phenylalanine inclusive. Kept here is only the CDR3 DNA, which spans 39 bases and is read in frame from base 1. CDR1 MDHEN and CDR2 SYDVKM are derived from the germline V gene. Comments on this clone: Its antigen remains unidentified. Per-base quality was not reported, and no clone a single base away is much larger than it.

The cohort comprised several hundred healthy bone marrow donors. Cohort members were all nominally healthy when sampled, although unrecorded immune exposures were likely present. The donor was CMV seronegative and belonged to the group of 350 to 400 seronegative cohort members. Every donor gave a peripheral blood sample, and the peripheral blood mononuclear cells from that sample were used for TCR beta sequencing. The Qiagen DNeasy Blood Extraction Kit was used to extract genomic DNA from the blood cell samples. Library preparation was by the immunoSEQ multiplex PCR assay. For the multiplex PCR, a mixture combining 60 forward primers for TCR Vbeta segments and 13 reverse primers for TCR Jbeta segments was used. The CDR3 region of rearranged TCR beta genes was amplified from genomic DNA by a multiplex PCR assay. Amplified TCR beta libraries were sequenced as 87-base-pair reads on the Illumina HiSeq System. The authors' pipeline ran thus. A later analysis counted tens of millions of unique TCR beta chains across the roughly 700 repertoires, and approximately 11 million of these chains were shared by at least two donors. Raw reads were error-corrected and collapsed into unique sequences by a nearest-neighbor algorithm in which closely related sequences were merged to remove PCR and sequencing errors. V, D and J gene segments were assigned by aligning CDR3 sequences to IMGT reference sequences. For a sequence to be retained, a match of at least six nucleotides was required to both a V gene segment and a J gene segment. A rearrangement was called productive if the CDR3 had no stop codons and remained in frame with V and J, and every other rearrangement was called non-productive. CDR3 was defined according to IMGT convention as the region running from the second conserved V-encoded cysteine to the conserved J-encoded phenylalanine. Sequences without an unambiguous match to a single V gene segment were excluded from the earlier analysis of about 630 of the donors. In an earlier analysis of 450 to 700 of the donors, V segments were called functional above 56.7% productive rearrangements and were called segregating when the between-donor standard deviation exceeded 5%. To diagnose cytomegalovirus status from the catalog of TCR beta chain sequences, a statistical classification framework was built. In a later analysis, V and J genes were assigned by comparing TCR nucleotide sequences against IMGT/GENE-DB human TR gene sequences. In a later analysis, CDR3 sequences and most-parsimonious VDJ recombination scenarios were assigned using the TCRdist pipeline. A later analysis defined each TCR beta chain by its CDR3 amino acid sequence plus V-gene family, and excluded reads lacking a unique V-gene family. In a later analysis, 500 to 650 highly shared, low-generation-probability nucleotide sequences were removed to address suspected cross-contamination and a sequencing artifact. A later analysis calculated a clonal expansion index for each public chain from normalized within-repertoire ranks of inferred template counts. Generation probabilities in a later analysis came from a VDJ recombination model fitted to out-of-frame rearrangements, and those results were checked against IGoR. In a later analysis, TCR-TCR, TCR-HLA and TCR-CMV co-occurrence was scored with hypergeometric tests, and a repertoire-size bias correction was applied to TCR pairs. In a later analysis, false discovery rates were estimated by permuting HLA or CMV assignments 20 times. In a later analysis, co-occurring TCRs were grouped with DBSCAN, and TCRdist sequence similarity was added when clustering was performed within HLA-allele-positive subsets. Repertoires with fewer than 30,000 or more than 120,000 public chains were left out of co-occurrence clustering, as were about 5 repertoires with anomalous nucleotide sharing. As stored in TCRdb, this immuneACCESS dataset retains in-frame rearrangements with V and J assigned. A fraction of the clones does not appear; measured against another copy, unresolved V genes explain less than half of the discrepancy, and the remainder lacks a known reason. That table gives V, J and clone size, and the DNA gave D and trimming. In all, the sample holds more than 20,000 clones, and 79% of those were seen once. The top ten clones comprise 3.5% to 5.5% of the sample.

This chain is built from TRBV28 and TRBJ2-7; matching of 5 bases hints at TRBD2 as the D gene. Sequencing was done on a sample of PBMCs. The sequence was collected from a male donor in good health and CMV-seronegative. The sequenced DNA is TGTGCCAGCAGGACGACGGGAAACTACGAGCAGTACTTC. This translates into CASRTTGNYEQYF.